These 25 T cell receptor beta chains originate from one sample sequenced in a study of T cell responses to AZD1222 COVID-19 vaccine. Repertoires were generated with immunoSEQ multiplex PCR, while TCRdb's copy carries only in-frame clones and drops some. This table holds about 100,000 clones, about nine tenths found once. The specimen comprised peripheral blood, sampled on day 0 of AZD1222 vaccination. The receptor set was obtained from an adult in good health.

A single count supports this clone. The gene calls are TRBV28 and TRBJ1-3; no clear D gene. Trimming pared 3 bases from V and 3 bases from J, leaving 3 bases between. The CDR3 consists of 12 residues. CDR1 MDHEN and CDR2 SYDVKM come from the germline V gene. The CDR3 reads CASSFGGNTIYF. As DNA, the CDR3 is TGTGCCAGCAGTTTTGGTGGAAACACCATATATTTT.

In its sample, this clone was seen once. The chain links TRBV29-1 to TRBJ1-4; possibly TRBD1 for D (5 bases). Germline values: CDR1 SQVTM, CDR2 ANQGSEA. Trimming pared 4 bases from V and 8 bases from J, leaving 14 bases between. The CDR3 has 13 residues. The CDR3 DNA follows: TGCAGCGTTGCTCGCAGGGTTGGAGAAAAACTGTTTTTT. It specifies CSVARRVGEKLFF.

V gene TRBV13 combines with J gene TRBJ1-4; tentatively, D is TRBD1 (5 bases). Germline V CDR1 and CDR2: PRHDT, FYEKMQ (reference sequence). V was shortened by 4 bases and J by 6 bases, with 21 bases between the two germline ends. The CDR3 runs 17 residues. In nucleotides, the CDR3 is TGTGCCAGCAGCTCCGACTCACAAGGAACGGGGGATGAAAAACTGTTTTTT. Translation: CASSSDSQGTGDEKLFF.

The rearrangement uses TRBV18 and TRBJ2-3, with D possibly TRBD2 on 5 matching bases. The CDR3 covers 14 residues. CDR1 is KGHSH and CDR2 is LQKENI in the germline V gene. Trimming shortened V by 4 bases and J by 2 bases, and 10 bases separated the two germline ends. CDR3 sequence: CASSRSRDTDTQYF. In DNA form, the CDR3 reads TGTGCCAGCTCACGTTCCCGGGACACAGATACGCAGTATTTT.

The rearrangement links TRBV6-2 or TRBV6-3 to TRBJ2-2, with D perhaps TRBD2 (6 bases). V shed 3 bases and J shed 7 bases, with 15 bases lying between them. Germline V gene lookup returns CDR1 MNHEY and CDR2 SVGEGT. There are 15 residues in the CDR3. The CDR3 protein is CASSYSWEDGGELFF. In nucleotides, the CDR3 is TGTGCCAGCAGTTATAGTTGGGAGGACGGCGGGGAGCTGTTTTTT.

The V call is TRBV7-9, the J call TRBJ2-5; the D is unclear. Deletions cut 5 bases from V and 5 bases from J, with 15 bases between. Germline V gene lookup returns CDR1 SEHNR and CDR2 FQNEAQ (reference sequence). The length of the CDR3 is 14 residues. CDR3 sequence reads: CASSPLGWKETQYF. Written as DNA, the CDR3 is TGTGCCAGCAGCCCCCTGGGGTGGAAGGAGACCCAGTACTTC.

The rearrangement joins TRBV19 to TRBJ2-2; 8 positions agree with TRBD1. Germline CDR1 reads LNHDA; CDR2 reads SQIVND (reference sequence). V shed 7 bases, J shed 0 bases, and the junction held 7 bases outside the gene matches. CDR3 size: 16 residues. The CDR3 region has the DNA TGTGCCAGTATGTGGGCAGGGGGCGCGAACACCGGGGAGCTGTTTTTT. Translated, it gives CASMWAGGANTGELFF.

The chain has TRBV7-2 and TRBJ1-4; weak D call: TRBD1 (6 bases). This CDR3 comprises 15 residues. The V end was cut by 2 bases, the J end by 4 bases, with 11 bases between. Germline CDR1 and CDR2: SGHTA and FQGNSA. The CDR3 spells CASSLQGSHNEKLFF. CDR3 bases: TGTGCCAGCAGCTTACAGGGGTCCCATAATGAAAAACTGTTTTTT.

The chain recombines TRBV4-2 with TRBJ2-3; D uncertain. Germline CDR1 reads LGHNA; CDR2 reads YNFKEQ. The CDR3 is 13 residues long. V lost 1 base and J 5 bases, leaving 7 bases between the germline ends. CDR3 amino acids: CASSQVKGDTQYF. The CDR3 DNA follows: TGTGCCAGCAGCCAAGTAAAGGGAGATACGCAGTATTTT.

V is TRBV18 and J is TRBJ1-4; a weak D match, TRBD1 (6 bases). CDR1 and CDR2 (germline): KGHSH, LQKENI. The germline V and J ends were trimmed by 2 bases and 5 bases, with 9 bases remaining between them. The CDR3 consists of 14 residues. CDR3 DNA sequence: TGTGCCAGCTCACCAGGACAGTTAAATGAAAAACTGTTTTTT. The encoded protein is CASSPGQLNEKLFF.

The table lists this clone with a count of one. The V and J genes are TRBV4-3 and TRBJ2-3; D remains unclear. CDR1 is LGHNA, CDR2 YSLEER, per germline. The V gene lost 0 bases and the J gene lost 0 bases, with 13 bases spanning the gap. The CDR3 length is 17 residues. The CDR3 nucleotides read TGCGCCAGCAGCCAAGATCGAGCCCTACCGAGCACAGATACGCAGTATTTT. Protein: CASSQDRALPSTDTQYF.

The rearrangement links TRBV2 to TRBJ2-2; 10 nucleotides line up with TRBD2. Germline values: CDR1 SNHLY, CDR2 FYNNEI. Trimming cost V 7 bases and J 2 bases; bases outside gene matches: 1. The CDR3 sequence is 14 residues long. The CDR3 region is CASKREGNTGELFF. The CDR3 nucleotides are TGTGCCAGCAAGCGGGAGGGAAACACCGGGGAGCTGTTTTTT.

V usage is TRBV27 and J usage is TRBJ2-1, with a tentative D call TRBD1 (6 bases). This CDR3 comprises 15 residues. Germline CDR1 MNHEY, CDR2 SMNVEV (reference sequence). V lost 5 bases and J 6 bases, leaving 17 bases between the germline ends. CDR3 nucleotides: TGTGCCAGCAGTCTACAGGGCTCCAACTTCAATGAGCAGTTCTTC. Its translation is CASSLQGSNFNEQFF.

The chain joins TRBV10-3 to TRBJ2-1; TRBD2 might be the D (5 bases). The CDR3 length is 18 residues. Germline values: CDR1 ENHRY, CDR2 SYGVKD. Trimming removed 0 bases at V and 5 bases at J, with 20 bases between. The chain's CDR3 is CAISESWGAQLGHNEQFF. As DNA, the CDR3 is TGTGCCATCAGTGAGTCATGGGGAGCCCAGCTGGGCCACAATGAGCAGTTCTTC.

This rearrangement joins TRBV28 to TRBJ1-2, with TRBD1 matching 11 bases. This CDR3 spans 15 amino acids. Germline values: CDR1 MDHEN, CDR2 SYDVKM. V shed 9 bases, J shed 8 bases, and the junction held 14 bases outside the gene matches. The CDR3 nucleotides are TGTGCCAGTGCCAAACCAGGACAGGGGGCCTCGGGCTACACCTTC. Translation: CASAKPGQGASGYTF.

Regarding this clone: A junction end diverges from the germline sequence, so it may reflect a read error. The chain has TRBV9 and TRBJ2-7, with D hard to call. The V gene's germline CDR1 is SGDLS and CDR2 YYNGEE. CDR3 size: 14 residues. The CDR3 region is CASGVDGPTYEQYF. The CDR3 bases are TGTGCCAGCGGCGTGGACGGACCCACCTACGAGCAGTACTTC.

The chain recombines TRBV19 with TRBJ1-3, with D perhaps matching TRBD1 (5 bases). Germline CDR1 and CDR2: LNHDA and SQIVND (reference sequence). Trimming shortened V by 3 bases and J by 0 bases, and 9 bases separated the two germline ends. This CDR3 comprises 15 residues. DNA of the CDR3: TGTGCCAGTAGTATTCGGCAGGGCTCTGGAAACACCATATATTTT. Translated, it gives CASSIRQGSGNTIYF.

The genes are TRBV4-3 and TRBJ2-7; the match to TRBD2 covers 8 bases. Germline CDR1 LGHNA, CDR2 YSLEER. Losses at the gene ends were 3 bases for V and 6 bases for J; bases not matched to a gene: 7. CDR3 length: 14 residues. This chain's CDR3 is CASSQGSGSGEQYF. CDR3 nucleotide sequence: TGCGCCAGCAGCCAGGGGAGCGGGAGTGGCGAGCAGTACTTC.

The J gene is TRBJ1-1, the V gene TRBV29-1, with a weak D call TRBD1 (5 bases). CDR1 is SQVTM, CDR2 ANQGSEA, per germline. The length of the CDR3 is 12 residues. V lost 6 bases and J 5 bases, leaving 13 bases between the germline ends. The CDR3 region has the DNA TGCAGCGTCCCCAGGGATGGGACTGAAGCTTTCTTT. Translated, it gives CSVPRDGTEAFF.

A single count supports this clone. This chain uses TRBV6-5 with TRBJ1-5; TRBD1 is a possible D gene (5 bases). The CDR3 sequence is 15 residues long. Germline V gives CDR1 MNHEY, CDR2 SVGAGI. With 5 bases removed from V and 2 bases from J, the gap between germline ends came to 13 bases. The CDR3 DNA reads as TGTGCCAGCAGTACCCGGGACGGTGGCAATCAGCCCCAGCATTTT. Its protein product is CASSTRDGGNQPQHF.

The chain employs TRBV19 and TRBJ1-6, with a weak D call TRBD1 (5 bases). The CDR3 spans 15 residues. Germline CDR1 and CDR2: LNHDA and SQIVND (reference sequence). The V end was cut by 3 bases, the J end by 4 bases, with 10 bases between. The DNA of the CDR3 is TGTGCCAGTAGTATCGGGGCAGGGTATAATTCACCCCTCCACTTT. This translates into CASSIGAGYNSPLHF.

J is TRBJ2-7 and V is TRBV10-3, with 13 bases fitting TRBD2. V trimming: 6 bases; J trimming: 3 bases; junction bases outside the gene matches: 8. Germline V gene sequence: CDR1 ENHRY, CDR2 SYGVKD. The CDR3 is 16 amino acids. The CDR3 spells CAISAGLAGLIYEQYF. CDR3 DNA: TGTGCCATCAGCGCGGGACTAGCGGGACTCATCTACGAGCAGTACTTC.

This clone appeared a few times. The chain is built from TRBV28 and TRBJ2-7, with D uncertain. The length of the CDR3 is 13 residues. Trimming removed 4 bases from V and 8 bases from J, with 15 bases in between. Per the germline V gene, CDR1 is MDHEN and CDR2 is SYDVKM. CDR3 sequence (DNA): TGTGCCAGCAGTTCCATCCGGGCAAAGCAGCAGTACTTC. Translated, it gives CASSSIRAKQQYF. Using reference TRBV28 and TRBJ2-7 for the parts outside the CDR3, the full variable domain is DVKVTQSSRYLVKRTGEKVFLECVQDMDHENMFWYRQDPGLGLRLIYFSYDVKMKEKGDIPEGYSVSREKKERFSLILESASTNQTSMYLCASSSIRAKQQYFGPGTRLTVT.

The chain uses TRBV27 and TRBJ2-2; D is ambiguous. The CDR3 consists of 12 residues. V shed 6 bases and J shed 1 base, with 3 bases lying between them. CDR1 and CDR2 (germline): MNHEY, SMNVEV (reference sequence). The DNA of the CDR3 is TGTGCCAGCAGCCGGAACACCGGGGAGCTGTTTTTT. The encoded protein is CASSRNTGELFF.

The rearrangement uses TRBV4-2 and TRBJ1-5; D may be TRBD1 (5 bases). The CDR3 is 16 amino acids. Per the germline V gene, CDR1 is LGHNA and CDR2 is YNFKEQ. Trimming took 0 bases from V and 8 from J, leaving 17 bases between them. The CDR3 sequence: CASSQDHPAGREPQHF. The CDR3 nucleotides read TGTGCCAGCAGCCAAGATCATCCGGCGGGACGGGAGCCCCAGCATTTT.